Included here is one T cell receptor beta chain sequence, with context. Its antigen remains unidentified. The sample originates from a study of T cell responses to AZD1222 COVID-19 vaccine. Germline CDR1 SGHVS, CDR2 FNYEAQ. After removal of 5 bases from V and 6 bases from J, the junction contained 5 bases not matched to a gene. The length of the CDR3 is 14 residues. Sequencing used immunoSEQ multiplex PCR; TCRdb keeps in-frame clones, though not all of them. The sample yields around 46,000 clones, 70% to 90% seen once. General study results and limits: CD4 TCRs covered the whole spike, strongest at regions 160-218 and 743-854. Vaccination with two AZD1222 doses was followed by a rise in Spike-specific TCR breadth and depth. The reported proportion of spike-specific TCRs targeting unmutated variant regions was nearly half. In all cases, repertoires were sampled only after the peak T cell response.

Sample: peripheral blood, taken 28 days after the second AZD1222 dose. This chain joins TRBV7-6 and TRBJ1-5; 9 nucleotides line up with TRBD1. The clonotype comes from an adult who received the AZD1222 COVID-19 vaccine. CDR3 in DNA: TGTGCCAGCAGCGCCGGGACAGGGCTTCAGCCCCAGCATTTT. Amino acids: CASSAGTGLQPQHF.